A single sample is the source of the 24 T cell receptor beta chains below, sequenced in a study of blood T cell repertoires in COVID-19 (dated by TCRdb to the early 2020s). The library relied on the immunoSEQ multiplex PCR assay. TCRdb's version of the immuneACCESS table is confined to in-frame rearrangements and falls short of the full clone set. An unresolved V gene accounts for under half of the shortfall where checked; the remainder is of unknown origin. A total of roughly 240,000 clones appear in this sample, approximately 85% of them only once. 8.5% to 9.5% of the sample lies in the top ten. The sequenced sample was PBMCs or T cells enriched from blood (not recorded which). These receptors came from a woman between 50 and 59 years old with acute COVID-19.

The chain combines TRBV9 with TRBJ1-5; 8 bases line up with TRBD1. Unmatched junction bases numbered 5, after V lost 3 bases and J lost 3 bases. CDR1 SGDLS and CDR2 YYNGEE come from the germline V gene. There are 15 residues in the CDR3. The DNA for the CDR3 is TGTGCCAGCAGCGACAGGGACAGGAACAATCAGCCCCAGCATTTT. It translates to CASSDRDRNNQPQHF.

This clone was observed a handful of times. V usage is TRBV5-1 and J usage is TRBJ2-5; no firm D call. Germline CDR1 reads SGHRS; CDR2 reads YFSETQ. CDR3 length: 15 residues. V gave up 3 bases and J gave up 2 bases, with 14 bases separating them. For the CDR3, the DNA is TGCGCCAGCAGCTCCCAGGCAGACATACAAGAGACCCAGTACTTC. Amino acids: CASSSQADIQETQYF.

The V gene is TRBV19, the J gene TRBJ1-3; 9 bases agree with TRBD1. This CDR3 has 16 amino acids. Germline CDR1 reads LNHDA; CDR2 reads SQIVND (reference sequence). Germline trimming cut 5 bases from V and 2 bases from J; bases unmatched to any gene: 7. The CDR3 loop reads CASSPKGQGTGNTIYF. The CDR3 DNA sequence: TGTGCCAGTAGTCCCAAGGGACAGGGAACTGGAAACACCATATATTTT.

The V and J genes are TRBV6-5 and TRBJ1-1; TRBD1 aligns across 9 bases. Germline CDR1 is MNHEY and CDR2 is SVGAGI. The CDR3 covers 16 residues. V dropped 4 bases and J dropped 7; count of bases not matched to a gene: 13. The CDR3 DNA reads as TGTGCCAGCAGTTCCACCGGGACAGGGAGAACGTTTGAAGCTTTCTTT. Translated, it gives CASSSTGTGRTFEAFF.

This clone occurred once. This chain links TRBV5-1 with TRBJ1-2; 11 positions match TRBD1. The CDR3 length is 17 residues. The J segment lost 0 bases and the V segment lost 6 bases, leaving 10 bases of the junction unmatched. The germline CDR1 and CDR2 sequences are SGHRS and YFSETQ. The CDR3 nucleotides read TGCGCCAGCACCATTTCCGGGACAGGGGGTTCTAACTATGGCTACACCTTC. It yields the protein CASTISGTGGSNYGYTF.

This clone showed up just a few times. The chain couples TRBV6-6 to TRBJ2-7; perhaps TRBD1 as D (6 bases). The CDR3 loop spans 16 amino acids. The V and J ends lost 7 bases and 0 bases respectively, with 19 bases between them. From germline, CDR1 is MNHNY and CDR2 SVGAGI (reference sequence). This chain's CDR3 is CASTRFSQGSSYEQYF. DNA for the CDR3: TGTGCCAGCACCCGATTCTCCCAGGGGAGCTCCTACGAGCAGTACTTC.

V usage is TRBV19 and J usage is TRBJ1-1, with 7 bases lining up with TRBD1. Germline V CDR1 and CDR2: LNHDA, SQIVND (reference sequence). The junction had 12 bases not matched to a gene; V was cut back by 5 bases and J by 12 bases. This CDR3 contains 13 residues. The CDR3 protein is CASSDNRGAVTFF. CDR3 DNA sequence: TGTGCCAGTAGTGATAACAGGGGCGCGGTAACTTTCTTT.

This chain uses TRBV5-6 with TRBJ2-2; 7 nucleotides line up with TRBD1. From germline, CDR1 is SGHDT and CDR2 YYEEEE. The CDR3 has 15 amino acids. V trimming: 1 base; J trimming: 4 bases; junction bases outside the gene matches: 4. Here the CDR3 reads CASSLRGRATGELFF. Here the CDR3 DNA reads TGTGCCAGCAGCTTGAGGGGGCGGGCCACCGGGGAGCTGTTTTTT.

CDR3 loop: CASSWTGSVVSVTGEQFF. The CDR3 nucleotides read TGTGCCAGCAGCTGGACCGGGTCCGTAGTATCGGTCACAGGGGAGCAGTTCTTC. The J gene is TRBJ2-1, the V gene TRBV11-2; the D gene is possibly TRBD1 (6 bases). The CDR3 runs 18 residues. CDR1 is SGHAT, CDR2 FQNNGV, per germline. V was cut by 4 bases and J by 10 bases, with 29 bases left in between.

The J gene is TRBJ1-6, the V gene TRBV6-1, with 9 bases matching TRBD1. Germline CDR1 is MNHNS and CDR2 is SASEGT. After removal of 8 bases from V and 9 bases from J, the junction contained 5 bases not matched to a gene. CDR3 length equals 13 residues. The CDR3 loop is CASSRDRVSPLHF. The CDR3 nucleotides read TGTGCCAGCTCCCGGGACAGGGTTTCACCCCTCCACTTT.

The CDR3 region has the DNA TGCAGCGTTGTTTCCGGGAATAGCAATCAGCCCCAGCATTTT. Translation: CSVVSGNSNQPQHF. V gene TRBV29-1 combines with J gene TRBJ1-5; D remains ambiguous. CDR1 SQVTM and CDR2 ANQGSEA come from the germline V gene. The germline V and J ends were trimmed by 4 bases and 0 bases, with 10 bases remaining between them. This CDR3 has 14 residues. The full variable domain, completed using reference TRBV29-1 and TRBJ1-5, is SAVISQKPSRDICQRGTSLTIQCQVDSQVTMMFWYRQQPGQSLTLIATANQGSEATYESGFVIDKFPISRPNLTFSTLTVSNMSPEDSSIYLCSVVSGNSNQPQHFGDGTRLSIL.

J is TRBJ2-5 and V is TRBV5-1; a possible D gene is TRBD1 (5 bases). V lost 3 bases to trimming and J lost 3 bases, with 9 bases between them. Germline CDR1 reads SGHRS; CDR2 reads YFSETQ. The CDR3 extends over 13 amino acids. The CDR3 spells CASSWPREETQYF. In DNA, the CDR3 is TGCGCCAGCAGCTGGCCCAGGGAAGAGACCCAGTACTTC.

The chain recombines TRBV2 with TRBJ2-1; TRBD2 matches at 9 bases. Germline trimming cut 7 bases from V and 3 bases from J; bases unmatched to any gene: 4. The CDR3 covers 14 residues. The V gene's germline CDR1 is SNHLY and CDR2 FYNNEI. The CDR3 here is CASTGTSFYNEQFF. CDR3 bases: TGTGCCAGCACAGGGACTAGCTTCTACAATGAGCAGTTCTTC.

V is TRBV6-2 or TRBV6-3 and J is TRBJ1-2; D remains ambiguous. Germline CDR1 is MNHEY and CDR2 is SVGEGT. The CDR3 has 17 residues. V was clipped by 0 bases and J by 0 bases, with 14 bases between them. This chain's CDR3 is CASSYSPLSGANYGYTF. CDR3 sequence (DNA): TGTGCCAGCAGTTACTCGCCCCTATCCGGAGCTAACTATGGCTACACCTTC.

This chain links TRBV30 with TRBJ2-2; D perhaps matches TRBD2 (6 bases). The CDR3 spans 13 residues. Germline-derived CDR1 and CDR2 are GTSNPN and SVGIG (reference sequence). The V end lost 3 bases, the J end lost 7 bases, and 12 bases lay between the germline ends. The CDR3 DNA reads TGTGCCTGGAGGCCCTCGGGGGTCGGGGAGCTGTTTTTT. Amino acids: CAWRPSGVGELFF.

This clone appeared once. Different DNA sequences within this sample yield the same CDR3. The rearrangement joins TRBV9 to TRBJ2-3, with 7 bases matching TRBD1. Germline trimming cut 3 bases from V and 0 bases from J; bases unmatched to any gene: 7. From germline, CDR1 is SGDLS and CDR2 YYNGEE. CDR3 length: 16 residues. CDR3 nucleotides: TGTGCCAGCAGCGCCAGACAGGGTTCCAGCACAGATACGCAGTATTTT. This codes for CASSARQGSSTDTQYF.

The gene calls are TRBV4-3 and TRBJ1-2, with 9 positions matching TRBD1. J lost 3 bases, V lost 3 bases, and 2 bases had no gene match. The CDR3 spans 14 residues. Germline CDR1 is LGHNA and CDR2 is YSLEER. The CDR3 DNA sequence: TGCGCCAGCAGCCATCGACAGGGGGACTATGGCTACACCTTC. It codes for CASSHRQGDYGYTF.

The chain combines TRBV19 with TRBJ2-7; tentatively, D is TRBD2 (6 bases). Germline V CDR1 and CDR2: LNHDA, SQIVND (reference sequence). CDR3 length: 15 residues. V shed 3 bases and J shed 0 bases, with 12 bases lying between them. In nucleotides, the CDR3 is TGTGCCAGTAGTATTCGGCAGGGAGGCTCCTACGAGCAGTACTTC. It is translated as CASSIRQGGSYEQYF.

This sequence joins TRBV6-5 and TRBJ1-1, with D tentatively TRBD1 (6 bases). Trimming removed 8 bases from V and 0 bases from J, with 16 bases in between. Per the germline V gene, CDR1 is MNHEY and CDR2 is SVGAGI. This CDR3 spans 15 amino acids. The CDR3 DNA reads TGTGCCAGCGGCCCCCCGACAGGATTGAACACTGAAGCTTTCTTT. Its translation: CASGPPTGLNTEAFF.

The chain is built from TRBV5-1 and TRBJ2-1; D is undetermined. V lost 2 bases and J lost 7, with 4 bases in between. There are 11 residues in the CDR3. Germline V gene data show CDR1 as SGHRS and CDR2 as YFSETQ. In DNA form, the CDR3 reads TGCGCCAGCAGCTTAGAGAATGAGCAGTTCTTC. Translated: CASSLENEQFF.

The chain carries TRBV2 and TRBJ1-3; D not resolved. Per germline, CDR1 SNHLY and CDR2 FYNNEI. CDR3 length: 15 amino acids. V was shortened by 2 bases and J by 1 base, with 9 bases between the two germline ends. The CDR3 bases are TGTGCCAGCAGTGAATCTAGCCTTTCTGGAAACACCATATATTTT. Translated: CASSESSLSGNTIYF.

The chain recombines TRBV6-2 or TRBV6-3 with TRBJ1-2; D may be TRBD1 (6 bases). Germline-derived CDR1 and CDR2 are MNHEY and SVGEGT. V was shortened by 6 bases and J by 4 bases, with 9 bases between the two germline ends. The CDR3 runs to 12 residues. In DNA, the CDR3 is TGTGCCAGCAGCGACAGGACCTATGGCTACACCTTC. Its translation: CASSDRTYGYTF.

In its sample, this clone was seen a few times. The chain uses TRBV12-3 or TRBV12-4 and TRBJ2-7, with a tentative D call TRBD2 (6 bases). The ends were cut back, 7 bases at V and 4 bases at J, with 14 bases in the middle. The CDR3 spans 13 residues. The CDR3 coding sequence is TGTGCCAGCAAGGCCCTTGCGGGATACGAGCAGTACTTC. It specifies CASKALAGYEQYF.

The sample holds a few counts of this clone. The chain recombines TRBV10-3 with TRBJ2-1; D gene uncertain. Germline V lookup: CDR1 ENHRY, CDR2 SYGVKD. V was trimmed by 6 bases and J by 9 bases, leaving 15 bases between them. CDR3 length: 13 residues. The CDR3 nucleotides are TGTGCCATCAGAGCAGAGGTGTTAGGTGAGCAGTTCTTC. Translating it yields CAIRAEVLGEQFF.